The source of this T cell receptor beta chain is a study of Ad26.COV2.S vaccination and SARS-CoV-2 variants. CDR3 length: 15 residues. Trimming took off 5 bases at V and 2 bases at J, with 13 bases between the two ends. CDR1 and CDR2 from the germline V gene are SGHTA and FQGTGA. TCRdb's table, derived via immunoSEQ multiplex PCR, lists solely in-frame clones and lacks some. This sample yields approximately 340,000 clones, of which around 92% are seen a single time; 3% to 5% belongs to the top ten. The sequencing used peripheral blood, collected after recovery from COVID-19. The TCR was taken from a human donor who had recovered from COVID-19. V gene TRBV7-3 combines with J gene TRBJ2-1; possibly TRBD1 for D (5 bases). CDR3 protein: CASSKTGSAYNEQFF. The CDR3 nucleotides read TGTGCCAGCAGCAAAACAGGTTCTGCCTACAATGAGCAGTTCTTC.